The rows below give T cell receptor beta chains drawn from one sample of a study of cytomegalovirus exposure and HLA in healthy donors. The assay was immunoSEQ multiplex PCR, and TCRdb's table has in-frame clones only and misses some. Among roughly 300,000 clones, approximately 90% were seen once, and the ten largest hold around 0.8%. Sequencing used PBMCs. These receptors were collected from a woman younger than 35 in good health and CMV-seronegative. Each CDR3 is given with its conserved first and last residue. D genes are given only for firm matches. The size of a clone is reported for some rows only, either as once, few or many, or as a class for expanded clones.

TRBJ1-1	TRBV7-2	NA	NA	TGTGCCAGCAGCTTCGGGGGAGACACTGAAGCTTTCTTT	CASSFGGDTEAFF
TRBJ2-1	TRBV10-3	NA	NA	TGTGCCATCAGTGAAACTACCCGCCCGGAGCAGTTCTTC	CAISETTRPEQFF
TRBJ2-4	TRBV10-3	TRBD2	few	TGTGCCATCAAAACTAGCGGGATCGGTGGCATTCAGTACTTC	CAIKTSGIGGIQYF
TRBJ1-2	TRBV6-5	TRBD1	NA	TGTGCCAGCAGCCGTGGACAGGGGTATGGCTACACCTTC	CASSRGQGYGYTF
TRBJ1-2	TRBV4-2	NA	NA	TGTGCCAGCAGCCAAGTTGGCGAACAGGCGTATGGCTACACCTTC	CASSQVGEQAYGYTF
TRBJ2-1	TRBV5-1	TRBD1	NA	TGCGCCAGCAGCTTGGCACCGAAAACCGGGGACAGGGGTAGGAATGAGCAGTTCTTC	CASSLAPKTGDRGRNEQFF
TRBJ2-7	TRBV18	TRBD2	NA	TGTGCCAGCTCACCCCGGGGGGACCACGAGCAGTACTTC	CASSPRGDHEQYF
TRBJ1-1	TRBV9	TRBD1	NA	TGTGCCAGCAGCGTCAGCAACAGGGGCACTGAAGCTTTCTTT	CASSVSNRGTEAFF
TRBJ2-1	TRBV9	NA	NA	TGTGCCAGCAGCGTTGGAGCCCACAATGAGCAGTTCTTC	CASSVGAHNEQFF
TRBJ2-2	TRBV27	NA	NA	TGTGCCAGCAGGCCCCCAGCGGTCACCGGGGAGCTGTTTTTT	CASRPPAVTGELFF
TRBJ2-7	TRBV21-1	NA	NA	TGTTCCCCCCTTCGGCTAGCGGGACAACTCCACGAGCAGTACTTC	CSPLRLAGQLHEQYF
TRBJ1-2	TRBV5-8	NA	once	TGTGCCAGCAGCGGGCGGGGTTTTGGCTACACCTTC	CASSGRGFGYTF
TRBJ2-2	TRBV19	TRBD2	NA	TGTGCCAGTAGTCACCCCCTCCGACTAGCGGAATACACCGGGGAGCTGTTTTTT	CASSHPLRLAEYTGELFF
TRBJ2-5	TRBV9	TRBD2	NA	TGTGCCAGCAGCGTCAGTACGGGAGGAGAGACCCAGTACTTC	CASSVSTGGETQYF
TRBJ2-3	TRBV2	TRBD1	NA	TGTGCCAGCAAGACCCAGGGGGTCTCCGCGGATACGCAGTATTTT	CASKTQGVSADTQYF
TRBJ1-2	TRBV9	TRBD1	NA	TGTGCCAGCAGCCCCCGGACAGGGCACTATGGCTACACCTTC	CASSPRTGHYGYTF
TRBJ1-1	TRBV18	NA	NA	TGTGCCAGCTCACCAGCGGCAGTGAACACTGAAGCTTTCTTT	CASSPAAVNTEAFF
TRBJ2-1	TRBV18	NA	NA	TGTGCCAGCTCACTAACGGGAAAGGGTAGGGATGAGCAGTTCTTC	CASSLTGKGRDEQFF
TRBJ2-7	TRBV19	TRBD2	NA	TGTGCCAGTAGTACAGGGCTAGCGGGCTCTGAGCAGTACTTC	CASSTGLAGSEQYF
TRBJ2-1	TRBV7-6	TRBD2	NA	TGTGCCAGCAGCTTAGATAGCGGGGCCTACAATGAGCAGTTCTTC	CASSLDSGAYNEQFF
TRBJ2-5	TRBV5-1	NA	NA	TGCGCCAGCAGCTTGGACTGGGGGCACCAAGAGACCCAGTACTTC	CASSLDWGHQETQYF
TRBJ2-3	TRBV6-5	TRBD2	NA	TGTGCCAGATACTCTAGCGGGAGCCCGCAGTATTTT	CARYSSGSPQYF
TRBJ2-4	TRBV29-1	TRBD1	NA	TGCAGCGTCGCTCCGGGACAGGTCTCTCTTCAGTACTTC	CSVAPGQVSLQYF
TRBJ2-1	TRBV15	TRBD2	NA	TGTGCCACCGGGACTACCTCCTACAATGAGCAGTTCTTC	CATGTTSYNEQFF
TRBJ2-7	TRBV7-2	TRBD2	NA	TGTGCCAGCAGCTTAGCGGCGGCGGGAGGGCCCTACGAGCAGTACTTC	CASSLAAAGGPYEQYF
TRBJ2-7	TRBV6-5	TRBD1	NA	TGTGCCAGCAGTGCGGACAGGGCCTACGAGCAGTACTTC	CASSADRAYEQYF
TRBJ2-7	TRBV18	NA	NA	TGTGCCAGCTCACCCCCGACAGTGGGCTACGAGCAGTACTTC	CASSPPTVGYEQYF
TRBJ1-2	TRBV7-9	NA	NA	TGTGCCAGCAGCTCCCGGGGGGAGGGAGGAAACTATGGCTACACCTTC	CASSSRGEGGNYGYTF
TRBJ2-3	TRBV29-1	TRBD2	NA	TGCAGCGCGGGGGGACGGCACACAGATACGCAGTATTTT	CSAGGRHTDTQYF